These 24 T cell receptor beta chains were sequenced from one sample in a study of OX40 agonist ivuxolimab in advanced cancers. Receptor amplification or capture employed the immunoSEQ multiplex PCR assay. Not all clones reach the TCRdb copy of this immuneACCESS table, which keeps in-frame sequences only. Checked studies attribute under half of the gap to unresolved V genes and leave the rest unexplained. For this sample the table gives approximately 60,000 clones, of which roughly four fifths were detected only once. Roughly 5.2% of the sample lies in the top ten. Source: CD4+ or CD8+ T cells sorted from blood, taken in a trial of the OX40 agonist ivuxolimab. The receptors shown here come from an adult with an advanced solid tumor such as melanoma, head and neck, liver or kidney cancer.

V is TRBV7-9 and J is TRBJ1-2; D is ambiguous. The CDR3 sequence is 12 residues long. V was clipped by 4 bases and J by 7 bases, with 10 bases between them. The V gene's germline CDR1 is SEHNR and CDR2 FQNEAQ (reference sequence). For the CDR3, the DNA is TGTGCCAGCAGCTCATCCGACGTTGGCTACACCTTC. This translates into CASSSSDVGYTF.

This chain connects TRBV5-1 to TRBJ1-5; D perhaps matches TRBD1 (6 bases). The CDR3 runs to 14 residues. The germline V gene has CDR1 SGHRS and CDR2 YFSETQ. Trimming removed 4 bases from V and 6 bases from J, with 14 bases in between. CDR3 in DNA: TGCGCCAGCAGCGCACAGGGAGGGGGTCAGCCCCAGCATTTT. Amino acid sequence: CASSAQGGGQPQHF. The full variable domain, with the rest looked up from reference TRBV5-1 and TRBJ1-5, is KAGVTQTPRYLIKTRGQQVTLSCSPISGHRSVSWYQQTPGQGLQFLFEYFSETQRNKGNFPGRFSGRQFSNSRSEMNVSTLELGDSALYLCASSAQGGGQPQHFGDGTRLSIL.

The chain uses TRBV5-1 and TRBJ2-3; 11 bases fit TRBD2. The length of the CDR3 is 16 residues. Germline V gene sequence: CDR1 SGHRS, CDR2 YFSETQ. V gave up 3 bases and J gave up 1 base; unmatched junction bases: 4. The CDR3 sequence is CASSSVTSGGTDTQYF. The CDR3 DNA is TGCGCCAGCAGCTCCGTGACTAGCGGGGGCACAGATACGCAGTATTTT.

This clone has just a few counts. The CDR3 spells CASSLEAGGFNGYTF. In DNA form, the CDR3 reads TGTGCCAGCAGCTTAGAGGCAGGGGGATTCAATGGCTACACCTTC. The V and J genes are TRBV11-3 and TRBJ1-2, with 7 positions matching TRBD1. Per germline, CDR1 SGHNT and CDR2 YENEEA. This CDR3 has 15 amino acids. The V and J ends lost 0 bases and 6 bases, in that order; junction bases with no gene match: 7.

In DNA, the CDR3 is TGTGCCAGCAGCCGCGCTTTGGGAGATGAGACCCAGTACTTC. Translation gives CASSRALGDETQYF. The genes are TRBV27 and TRBJ2-5, with D maybe TRBD2 (5 bases). Germline loops: CDR1 MNHEY, CDR2 SMNVEV (reference sequence). The length of the CDR3 is 14 residues. Trimming removed 6 bases from V and 5 bases from J, with 16 bases in between.

This clone has only one observation. The rearrangement links TRBV29-1 to TRBJ1-1, with D perhaps matching TRBD1 (5 bases). V lost 4 bases and J 7 bases, leaving 13 bases between the germline ends. The CDR3 contains 12 residues. Per the germline V gene, CDR1 is SQVTM and CDR2 is ANQGSEA. The CDR3 coding sequence is TGCAGCGTTGGGGGCCAGGGAATTGAAGCTTTCTTT. Its protein product is CSVGGQGIEAFF.

This chain uses TRBV5-1 with TRBJ2-1; tentatively, D is TRBD2 (6 bases). The CDR3 sequence is 16 residues long. V was clipped by 1 base and J by 7 bases, with 18 bases between them. Germline CDR1 SGHRS, CDR2 YFSETQ. The chain's CDR3 is CASSLNGGQLGNEQFF. The CDR3, as DNA: TGCGCCAGCAGCTTGAACGGAGGGCAATTGGGGAATGAGCAGTTCTTC.

The chain couples TRBV10-3 to TRBJ1-5; possible D gene TRBD1, 5 bases. The germline gives CDR1 ENHRY, CDR2 SYGVKD. The CDR3 spans 16 residues. Trimming removed 0 bases at V and 8 bases at J, with 17 bases between. The CDR3 DNA reads TGTGCCATCAGTGAGTCGAGGGACCTTCCAATGGAGCCCCAGCATTTT. Translation gives CAISESRDLPMEPQHF.

This clone has a single count. This chain joins TRBV6-6 and TRBJ1-6; D perhaps matches TRBD1 (6 bases). Trimming left V 6 bases short and J 10 bases short, with 13 bases between. The length of the CDR3 is 13 residues. Looked up from germline, CDR1 is MNHNY and CDR2 is SVGAGI (reference sequence). Here the CDR3 reads CASSPGAKSPLHF. CDR3 in DNA: TGTGCCAGCAGCCCGGGGGCAAAATCACCCCTCCACTTT.

V gene TRBV5-1 combines with J gene TRBJ1-2, with D tentatively TRBD1 (6 bases). Between the trimmed V and J ends, which lost 7 bases and 0 bases, there was a span of 13 bases. In germline, CDR1 is SGHRS, CDR2 YFSETQ. CDR3 length equals 14 residues. This CDR3 reads CASGTTNTNYGYTF. CDR3 DNA sequence: TGCGCCAGCGGGACAACGAATACTAACTATGGCTACACCTTC. Full variable domain (rest looked up from reference TRBV5-1 and TRBJ1-2): KAGVTQTPRYLIKTRGQQVTLSCSPISGHRSVSWYQQTPGQGLQFLFEYFSETQRNKGNFPGRFSGRQFSNSRSEMNVSTLELGDSALYLCASGTTNTNYGYTFGSGTRLTVV.

CDR3 loop: CASSYTGDQPQHF. The CDR3 DNA reads as TGTGCCAGCAGTTACACGGGAGATCAGCCCCAGCATTTT. The J gene is TRBJ1-5, the V gene TRBV6-6; no firm D call. V lost 2 bases to trimming and J lost 5 bases, with 7 bases between them. The CDR3 is 13 amino acids. Germline loops: CDR1 MNHNY, CDR2 SVGAGI (reference sequence).

The chain is built from TRBV6-6 and TRBJ1-4; D is possibly TRBD1 (5 bases). The V end was cut by 7 bases, the J end by 8 bases, with 14 bases between. Germline lookup yields CDR1 MNHNY and CDR2 SVGAGI (reference sequence). The CDR3 is 13 residues long. The CDR3 DNA follows: TGTGCCAGCACCCGGGGCAGGGAGGAAAAACTGTTTTTT. This sequence encodes CASTRGREEKLFF.

The V call is TRBV18, the J call TRBJ2-2; TRBD2 aligns across 8 bases. The trim removed 4 bases at V and 6 bases at J, leaving 10 bases unmatched. The CDR3 spans 16 residues. CDR1 and CDR2 from the germline V gene are KGHSH and LQKENI. The CDR3 reads CASSLQTSAESGELFF. In nucleotides, the CDR3 is TGTGCCAGCTCACTACAGACTAGCGCTGAATCCGGGGAGCTGTTTTTT.

Here the CDR3 DNA reads TGTGCCAGCAGTGCGGGGTCGGCCAATTCACCCCTCCACTTT. It encodes CASSAGSANSPLHF. This chain connects TRBV2 to TRBJ1-6; D ambiguous. V was trimmed by 4 bases and J by 7 bases, leaving 11 bases between them. Germline V lookup: CDR1 SNHLY, CDR2 FYNNEI. The CDR3 is 14 residues long.

V usage is TRBV19 and J usage is TRBJ2-7, with a possible D match to TRBD2 (7 bases). CDR3 size: 14 residues. V lost 5 bases and J 5 bases, leaving 16 bases between the germline ends. Germline-derived CDR1 and CDR2 are LNHDA and SQIVND (reference sequence). The CDR3 region is CASSYRVGGHEQYF. The CDR3 coding sequence is TGTGCCAGTAGTTATAGGGTCGGGGGGCACGAGCAGTACTTC.

This clone was observed a few times. The chain is built from TRBV27 and TRBJ2-1; 7 bases match TRBD1. In germline, CDR1 is MNHEY, CDR2 SMNVEV (reference sequence). CDR3 length: 16 residues. V lost 5 bases and J lost 3; bases outside the gene matches: 10. The CDR3: CASSHYRGLLYNEQFF. The DNA for the CDR3 is TGTGCCAGCAGTCATTACAGGGGTCTGCTCTACAATGAGCAGTTCTTC.

This chain uses TRBV7-8 with TRBJ2-1; TRBD1 or TRBD2 may be the D gene (5 bases each). Germline values: CDR1 SGHVS, CDR2 FQNEAQ. The CDR3 runs to 15 residues. Trimming took 3 bases from V and 3 from J, leaving 12 bases between them. The CDR3 is CASSLGRPVYNEQFF. In DNA, the CDR3 is TGTGCCAGCAGCTTGGGACGGCCCGTCTACAATGAGCAGTTCTTC. The full variable domain, its missing parts supplied by reference TRBV7-8 and TRBJ2-1, is GAGVSQSPRYKVAKRGQDVALRCDPISGHVSLFWYQQALGQGPEFLTYFQNEAQLDKSGLPSDRFFAERPEGSVSTLKIQRTQQEDSAVYLCASSLGRPVYNEQFFGPGTRLTVL.

The chain carries TRBV30 and TRBJ2-1; D not resolved. V was shortened by 2 bases and J by 3 bases, with 14 bases between the two germline ends. This CDR3 is built from 15 residues. The germline CDR1 and CDR2 sequences are GTSNPN and SVGIG (reference sequence). The CDR3 here is CAWSIRTKDYNEQFF. CDR3 sequence (DNA): TGTGCCTGGAGTATCAGAACTAAGGACTACAATGAGCAGTTCTTC.

The chain recombines TRBV5-4 with TRBJ1-2; perhaps TRBD1 as D (6 bases). CDR3 length equals 17 residues. Germline values: CDR1 SGHNT, CDR2 YYREEE (reference sequence). V lost 0 bases and J lost 5, with 20 bases in between. Here the CDR3 reads CASSLARGGTDIYGYTF. The CDR3, as DNA: TGTGCCAGCAGCTTGGCCCGTGGGGGCACCGATATTTATGGCTACACCTTC.

This clone was picked up one time. The chain joins TRBV10-3 to TRBJ2-7; TRBD2 matches at 8 bases. V lost 3 bases to trimming and J lost 1 base; unmatched junction nucleotides: 5. The CDR3 totals 15 residues. Germline CDR1 reads ENHRY; CDR2 reads SYGVKD. CDR3 sequence (DNA): TGTGCCATCAGTGATTTCCTAGCGGGTTCCTACGAGCAGTACTTC. It yields the protein CAISDFLAGSYEQYF.

CDR3 bases: TGTGCCTGGAGTGTACGGGGAGGGGGCAGCGCCTACAATGAGCAGTTCTTC. It is translated as CAWSVRGGGSAYNEQFF. This chain connects TRBV30 to TRBJ2-1; D might be TRBD1 or TRBD2, each matching 7 bases. Trimming took off 0 bases at V and 2 bases at J, with 17 bases between the two ends. Germline V CDR1 and CDR2: GTSNPN, SVGIG (reference sequence). This CDR3 has 17 amino acids.

The chain carries TRBV10-3 and TRBJ2-7; perhaps TRBD2 as D (5 bases). Trimming left V 10 bases short and J 1 base short, with 8 bases between. In germline, CDR1 is ENHRY, CDR2 SYGVKD. CDR3 length: 11 amino acids. The CDR3 here is CATGISYEQYF. CDR3 nucleotides: TGTGCCACGGGGATATCCTACGAGCAGTACTTC.

This clone was observed a handful of times. This sequence joins TRBV6-5 and TRBJ1-2; D gene uncertain. The V end was cut by 8 bases, the J end by 4 bases, with 11 bases between. The CDR3 runs 12 residues. Germline V CDR1 and CDR2: MNHEY, SVGAGI. The DNA for the CDR3 is TGTGCCAGCGGATCGGAAGTCTATGGCTACACCTTC. Translation: CASGSEVYGYTF.

V and J are TRBV7-2 and TRBJ2-2, with D perhaps TRBD2 (6 bases). Germline V gives CDR1 SGHTA, CDR2 FQGNSA. The V end was cut by 1 base, the J end by 6 bases, with 15 bases between. The CDR3 runs to 16 residues. The CDR3 spells CASSLVVGSHPGELFF. The CDR3 DNA is TGTGCCAGCAGCTTAGTGGTCGGGAGTCATCCCGGGGAGCTGTTTTTT. The whole variable domain, remainder taken from reference TRBV7-2 and TRBJ2-2, is GAGVSQSPSNKVTEKGKDVELRCDPISGHTALYWYRQSLGQGLEFLIYFQGNSAPDKSGLPSDRFSAERTGGSVSTLTIQRTQQEDSAVYLCASSLVVGSHPGELFFGEGSRLTVL.